The next 5 T cell receptor beta chains were all read from a single sample in a study of cytomegalovirus exposure and HLA in healthy donors. The PCR had 60 Vbeta and 13 Jbeta primers. Some clones are missing from TCRdb's copy, which holds only in-frame ones; the method was immunoSEQ multiplex PCR. This table has more than 95,000 clones, about 10% appearing once. Material: PBMCs. Receptors originate from a man aged 30 to 39 in good health and CMV-seronegative.

This chain connects TRBV13 to TRBJ2-1, with D possibly being TRBD1 (5 bases). Germline V gene sequence: CDR1 PRHDT, CDR2 FYEKMQ (reference sequence). Trimming pared 6 bases from V and 3 bases from J, leaving 18 bases between. This CDR3 has 16 amino acids. The CDR3: CASSSSIQGNYNEQFF. The CDR3 nucleotides read TGTGCCAGCAGTTCATCTATCCAGGGTAACTACAATGAGCAGTTCTTC.

The chain recombines TRBV30 with TRBJ2-7, with a possible D match to TRBD1 (5 bases). CDR3 length equals 14 residues. Germline assignment: CDR1 GTSNPN and CDR2 SVGIG (reference sequence). Trimming stripped 3 bases from V and 3 bases from J, with 15 bases between. In nucleotides, the CDR3 is TGTGCCTGGAGCCCCTGGACAAGAAACTACGAGCAGTACTTC. This encodes CAWSPWTRNYEQYF.

This clone was seen only a few times. The chain combines TRBV4-2 with TRBJ2-1; weak D call: TRBD2 (6 bases). Looked up from germline, CDR1 is LGHNA and CDR2 is YNFKEQ. Trimming removed 0 bases at V and 9 bases at J, with 12 bases between. The CDR3 loop spans 14 amino acids. The CDR3 is CASSQDISGLEQFF. Here the CDR3 DNA reads TGTGCCAGCAGCCAAGACATTAGCGGCCTTGAGCAGTTCTTC.

The chain employs TRBV6-5 and TRBJ1-3; D gene ambiguous. The CDR3 extends over 16 amino acids. Germline CDR1 reads MNHEY; CDR2 reads SVGAGI. With 3 bases removed from V and 0 bases from J, the gap between germline ends came to 12 bases. CDR3 bases: TGTGCCAGCAGTTATGTGCGGATCGTCTCTGGAAACACCATATATTTT. It yields the protein CASSYVRIVSGNTIYF.

In its sample, this clone was seen a few times. The V call is TRBV2, the J call TRBJ1-4, with D possibly being TRBD1 (6 bases). The V end was cut by 8 bases, the J end by 0 bases, with 10 bases between. This CDR3 region has 14 residues. The germline V gene has CDR1 SNHLY and CDR2 FYNNEI. CDR3 DNA sequence: TGTGCCAGCTTTGACAGGCCAACTAATGAAAAACTGTTTTTT. The encoded protein is CASFDRPTNEKLFF.